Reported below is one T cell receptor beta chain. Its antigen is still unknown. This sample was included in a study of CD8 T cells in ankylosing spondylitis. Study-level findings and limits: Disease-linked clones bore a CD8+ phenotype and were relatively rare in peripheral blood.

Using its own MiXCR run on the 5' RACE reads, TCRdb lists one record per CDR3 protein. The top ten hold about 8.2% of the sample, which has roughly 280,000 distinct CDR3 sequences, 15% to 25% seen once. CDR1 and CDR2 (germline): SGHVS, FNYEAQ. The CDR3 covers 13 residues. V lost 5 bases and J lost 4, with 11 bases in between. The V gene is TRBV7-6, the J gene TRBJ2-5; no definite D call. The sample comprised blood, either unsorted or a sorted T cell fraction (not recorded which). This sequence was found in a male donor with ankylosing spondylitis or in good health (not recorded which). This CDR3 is CASSHTRRETQYF. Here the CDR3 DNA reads TGTGCCAGCAGCCACACTCGTCGAGAGACCCAGTACTTC. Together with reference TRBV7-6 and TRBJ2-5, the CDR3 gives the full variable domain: GAGVSQSPRYKVTKRGQDVALRCDPISGHVSLYWYRQALGQGPEFLTYFNYEAQQDKSGLPNDRFSAERPEGSISTLTIQRTEQRDSAMYRCASSHTRRETQYFGPGTRLLVL.